This T cell receptor beta chain was profiled in a study of regulatory T cells in long-lasting Graves disease. Findings and limits, study-wide: Preferential use of TRBV28, TRBJ1-2 and TRBJ2-5 was seen in persistent disease.

HTBI primers from iRepertoire and Arm-PCR of CDR3 regions yielded the TCR beta libraries. TCRdb analysed the multiplex PCR reads with MiXCR anew, one entry per CDR3 protein. The sample holds hundreds of thousands of distinct CDR3 sequences, about 15% seen once. This clonotype was counted at least ten times. Its antigen remains unidentified. This CDR3 has 13 amino acids. V was trimmed by 6 bases and J by 0 bases, leaving 9 bases between them. The germline gives CDR1 LGHDT, CDR2 YNNKEL (reference sequence). The time point here: newly diagnosed GD, antithyroid drugs for less than 3 months. RNA extracted from PBMCs served as the sequencing template. The same data also contributed to another study, on T cells in Graves' hyperthyroidism and ophthalmopathy. That paper states: Newly diagnosed patients aged 18 to 65 had hyperthyroidism of under 2 months' duration. Model output signaled ophthalmopathy a median roughly six months ahead of onset.

V and J are TRBV3-1 and TRBJ2-7; D is unclear. The sample was peripheral blood mononuclear cells (PBMCs), taken at new diagnosis, from a patient treated with antithyroid drugs. The clonotype comes from a woman aged 35 to 59 with Graves disease. The CDR3 DNA reads TGTGCCAGCAGTCCCAGGAGCTCCTACGAGCAGTACTTC. Encoded protein: CASSPRSSYEQYF.